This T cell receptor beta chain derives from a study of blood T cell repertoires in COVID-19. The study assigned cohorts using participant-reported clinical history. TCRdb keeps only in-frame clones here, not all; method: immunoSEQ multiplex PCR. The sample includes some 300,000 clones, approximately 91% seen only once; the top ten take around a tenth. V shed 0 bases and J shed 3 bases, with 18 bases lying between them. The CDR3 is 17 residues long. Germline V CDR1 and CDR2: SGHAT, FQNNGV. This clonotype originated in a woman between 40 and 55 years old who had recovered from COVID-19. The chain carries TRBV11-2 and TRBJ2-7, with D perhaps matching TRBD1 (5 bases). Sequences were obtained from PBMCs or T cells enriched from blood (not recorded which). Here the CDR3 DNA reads TGTGCCAGCAGCTTAGATAACGGCCAGGGAATACGCTACGAGCAGTACTTC. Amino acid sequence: CASSLDNGQGIRYEQYF.